Below are 10 T cell receptor beta chains sequenced from a single sample in a study of blood T cells in healthy people across ages. Sample-barcoded 5' priming and a J-beta primer mix drove a second PCR of 7 to 11 cycles. TCRdb called the 5' RACE reads again in MiXCR, with one record for every CDR3 protein. The repertoire has some 930,000 distinct CDR3 sequences, about 28% of them found once; the top ten carry roughly 10%. These same records also appear under a second study, on T cells of mothers and their children.

Material: blood. These TCRs come from a woman aged 40 to 55 in good health.

This clonotype was counted at least ten times. V and J are TRBV29-1 and TRBJ2-7; 10 positions match TRBD1. There are 11 residues in the CDR3. V gave up 6 bases and J gave up 10 bases; unmatched junction bases: 6. CDR1 SQVTM and CDR2 ANQGSEA come from the germline V gene. The CDR3 region is CSVGDRGGQYF. The CDR3 DNA reads as TGCAGCGTGGGGGACAGGGGAGGACAGTACTTC.

The CDR3 DNA reads as TGCAGCGTTTTGGGACTAGCGCTTAGCACAGATACGCAGTATTTT. Residues: CSVLGLALSTDTQYF. The chain uses TRBV29-1 and TRBJ2-3; TRBD2 agrees at 10 bases. V shed 5 bases and J 0 bases; nucleotides not matched to a gene: 5. CDR1 and CDR2 (germline): SQVTM, ANQGSEA. The CDR3 covers 15 residues.

The gene calls are TRBV20-1 and TRBJ2-3; 8 nucleotides line up with TRBD1. The CDR3 consists of 14 residues. After removal of 8 bases from V and 2 bases from J, the junction contained 9 bases not matched to a gene. Germline CDR1 reads DFQATT; CDR2 reads SNEGSKA (reference sequence). CDR3 DNA sequence: TGCAGTCCCCCGGGACAGGTGATCACAGATACGCAGTATTTT. Encoded protein: CSPPGQVITDTQYF.

As to this clonotype: The junction shows a germline mismatch at one end, possibly a read error. This chain links TRBV6-2 or TRBV6-3 with TRBJ1-1; D gene uncertain. CDR3 length: 12 amino acids. Germline CDR1 MNHEY, CDR2 SVGEGT. CDR3 coding DNA: TGTACCAGCACCCCCGGAGGCACTGAAGCTTTCTTT. Protein: CTSTPGGTEAFF.

This clonotype was seen at least ten times. V gene TRBV12-3 or TRBV12-4 combines with J gene TRBJ2-5, with 7 bases fitting TRBD1. This CDR3 region has 12 residues. V was clipped by 5 bases and J by 13 bases; unmatched bases: 10. The CDR3 DNA is TGTGCCAGCAGTCAACGACAGGGATTTTCGTACTTC. Its protein is CASSQRQGFSYF.

This clonotype was seen at least ten times. The gene calls are TRBV20-1 and TRBJ2-1; 9 bases are shared with TRBD1. V was pared by 0 bases and J by 4 bases, with 4 bases of the junction left unmatched. The CDR3 totals 15 residues. Germline lookup yields CDR1 DFQATT and CDR2 SNEGSKA (reference sequence). In DNA, the CDR3 is TGCAGTGCTAGAGATGGGACAGGGAGATACAATGAGCAGTTCTTC. It translates to CSARDGTGRYNEQFF.

This clonotype was observed at least ten times. The genes are TRBV7-8 and TRBJ2-7; D assignment may be TRBD1 or TRBD2 (5 bases each). CDR1 and CDR2 from the germline V gene are SGHVS and FQNEAQ. Trimming took off 5 bases at V and 0 bases at J, with 11 bases between the two ends. CDR3 length: 14 residues. CDR3 residues: CASSRGRLSYEQYF. In nucleotides, the CDR3 is TGTGCCAGCAGCCGGGGACGACTCTCCTACGAGCAGTACTTC.

In regard to this clonotype: This sequence may be a read error, since a much larger clone differs from it by one base. The gene calls are TRBV20-1 and TRBJ1-1; D ambiguous. The germline gives CDR1 DFQATT, CDR2 SNEGSKA (reference sequence). Trimming removed 1 base from V and 4 bases from J, with 10 bases in between. There are 13 residues in the CDR3. The DNA for the CDR3 is TGCAGTGCTAGAGTTTTGGGTTGCACTGAAGCTTTCTTT. It specifies CSARVLGCTEAFF.

The rearrangement links TRBV6-6 to TRBJ2-1, with 9 positions matching TRBD2. CDR1 is MNHNY and CDR2 is SVGAGI in the germline V gene (reference sequence). The CDR3 is 16 amino acids. V was clipped by 5 bases and J by 7 bases; unmatched bases: 12. The CDR3 sequence: CASSPPSAGGPNEQFF. The CDR3 region has the DNA TGTGCCAGCAGTCCACCTTCGGCGGGGGGGCCAAATGAGCAGTTCTTC.

Points on this clonotype: The final CDR3 position lacks the conserved phenylalanine or tryptophan, pointing to a likely read error. No DNA is shown, since the ends of the CDR3 on it are uncertain; the CDR3 is the one TCRdb lists. This chain links TRBV7-3 with TRBJ2-5. The CDR3 adds up to 14 amino acids, both ends counted. CDR1 and CDR2 (germline): SGHTA, FQGTGA. CDR3 sequence reads: CASSFRQNTRDPVL.